These 27 T cell receptor beta chains came from one sample sequenced in a study of T-cell memory formation after mild COVID-19. TCRdb re-analysed the 5' RACE reads in MiXCR, keeping a single row per CDR3 protein. The table lists fewer than 650,000 distinct CDR3 sequences, roughly 21% of them singletons, with 7% to 9% in the top ten. The material sequenced was PBMCs or a T cell subset sorted from them (not recorded which). All receptors come from an adult woman who had mild COVID-19 (a few samples of this study predate the infection). Cell type and time point are not known.

This clonotype was recorded a few times. This chain links TRBV10-3 with TRBJ2-7; D not certain. V gave up 2 bases and J gave up 2 bases, with 4 bases separating them. The CDR3 consists of 12 residues. Germline CDR1 reads ENHRY; CDR2 reads SYGVKD. The CDR3 reads CAISETTYEQYF. For the CDR3, the DNA is TGTGCCATCAGTGAGACGACCTACGAGCAGTACTTC.

This clonotype was detected only once. The chain recombines TRBV4-1 with TRBJ2-7; no clear D. V dropped 1 base and J dropped 0 bases, with 13 bases sitting between them. Germline assignment: CDR1 MGHRA and CDR2 YSYEKL. The CDR3 is 16 residues long. CDR3 in amino acids: CASSQGPSKTSYEQYF. The DNA of the CDR3 is TGCGCCAGCAGCCAAGGGCCCAGCAAAACCTCCTACGAGCAGTACTTC.

This rearrangement joins TRBV5-1 to TRBJ1-3; D unresolved. The CDR3 has 16 residues. V was cut by 7 bases and J by 2 bases, with 19 bases left in between. CDR1 and CDR2 from the germline V gene are SGHRS and YFSETQ. CDR3 sequence (DNA): TGCGCCAGCGTAAAGGGAGGACCTATAACTGGAAACACCATATATTTT. Protein product: CASVKGGPITGNTIYF.

This clonotype was picked up a small number of times. V gene TRBV9 combines with J gene TRBJ1-1; D possibly corresponds to TRBD1 (6 bases). V was cut by 0 bases and J by 4 bases, with 13 bases left in between. There are 15 residues in the CDR3. Germline-derived CDR1 and CDR2 are SGDLS and YYNGEE. The CDR3 coding sequence is TGTGCCAGCAGCGTAGGGGTAGGGGGTCTCACTGAAGCTTTCTTT. Translating gives CASSVGVGGLTEAFF.

CDR3 coding DNA: TGTGCCAGCAGCTGGCAGGGTGAGCAGCCCCAGCATTTT. This translates into CASSWQGEQPQHF. The rearrangement links TRBV7-9 to TRBJ1-5; perhaps TRBD1 as D (5 bases). Trimming shortened V by 4 bases and J by 7 bases, and 11 bases separated the two germline ends. The germline V gene has CDR1 SEHNR and CDR2 FQNEAQ (reference sequence). There are 13 residues in the CDR3.

The table lists this clonotype with a few counts. This rearrangement joins TRBV18 to TRBJ2-3, with 7 bases lining up with TRBD2. Germline V gene data show CDR1 as KGHSH and CDR2 as LQKENI. The J segment lost 1 base and the V segment lost 2 bases, leaving 3 bases of the junction unmatched. The CDR3 totals 15 residues. In nucleotides, the CDR3 is TGTGCCAGCTCACCAACTAGCGCCGGCACAGATACGCAGTATTTT. Translation: CASSPTSAGTDTQYF.

This sequence joins TRBV12-3 or TRBV12-4 and TRBJ2-5; 7 bases are shared with TRBD2. The CDR3 extends over 14 amino acids. The junction had 2 bases not matched to a gene; V was cut back by 4 bases and J by 0 bases. The CDR3 here is CASSSGGNQETQYF. The CDR3 nucleotides read TGTGCCAGCAGTTCGGGGGGAAACCAAGAGACCCAGTACTTC.

V gene TRBV9 combines with J gene TRBJ2-1; TRBD2 might be the D (5 bases). Germline V gene sequence: CDR1 SGDLS, CDR2 YYNGEE. The CDR3 extends over 16 amino acids. Between the trimmed V and J ends, which lost 4 bases and 1 base, there was a span of 15 bases. The CDR3 region is CASSPKTSISYNEQFF. The CDR3 nucleotides read TGTGCCAGCAGCCCAAAAACTAGTATTTCCTACAATGAGCAGTTCTTC.

This clonotype showed up just a few times. The chain links TRBV12-3 or TRBV12-4 to TRBJ1-3; D perhaps matches TRBD1 (5 bases). The CDR3 is 15 amino acids. The V gene lost 5 bases and the J gene lost 1 base, with 12 bases spanning the gap. The chain's CDR3 is CASSTRVNSGNTIYF. Written as DNA, the CDR3 is TGTGCCAGCAGTACCAGGGTAAATTCTGGAAACACCATATATTTT.

V gene TRBV12-3 or TRBV12-4 combines with J gene TRBJ2-7; 13 bases match TRBD2. This CDR3 has 17 residues. Trimming removed 1 base from V and 0 bases from J; junction bases left unmatched: 3. The CDR3 DNA reads as TGTGCCAGCAGTTTAGGGACTAGCGGGAGACTCTCCTACGAGCAGTACTTC. It translates to CASSLGTSGRLSYEQYF.

This clonotype was counted a few times. The genes are TRBV7-3 and TRBJ1-1, with D uncertain. CDR3 length: 14 residues. The V and J ends lost 1 base and 2 bases respectively, with 8 bases between them. Germline lookup yields CDR1 SGHTA and CDR2 FQGTGA. The CDR3 nucleotides read TGTGCCAGCAGCTTAAGGGGAGAAAACACTGAAGCTTTCTTT. It encodes CASSLRGENTEAFF. Drawing the rest from reference TRBV7-3 and TRBJ1-1, the complete variable domain is GAGVSQTPSNKVTEKGKYVELRCDPISGHTALYWYRQSLGQGPEFLIYFQGTGAADDSGLPNDRFFAVRPEGSVSTLKIQRTERGDSAVYLCASSLRGENTEAFFGQGTRLTVV.

The chain links TRBV5-1 to TRBJ1-2, with 10 nucleotides matching TRBD1. This CDR3 is 14 amino acids long. Germline V gene lookup returns CDR1 SGHRS and CDR2 YFSETQ. After removal of 3 bases from V and 4 bases from J, the junction contained 3 bases not matched to a gene. This CDR3 is CASSWGQGSYGYTF. CDR3 DNA sequence: TGCGCCAGCAGCTGGGGACAGGGGAGCTATGGCTACACCTTC.

This clonotype has a handful of counts. V is TRBV9 and J is TRBJ2-5; 11 bases map to TRBD2. V dropped 3 bases and J dropped 3; count of bases not matched to a gene: 7. The CDR3 loop spans 16 amino acids. CDR1 and CDR2 (germline): SGDLS, YYNGEE. The CDR3 nucleotides are TGTGCCAGCAGCGCCCGTAGCGGGGGGGTCAAAGAGACCCAGTACTTC. This encodes CASSARSGGVKETQYF.

The V gene is TRBV18, the J gene TRBJ2-7; TRBD2 might be the D (7 bases). The CDR3 is made up of 18 amino acids. Germline V lookup: CDR1 KGHSH, CDR2 LQKENI. V was shortened by 5 bases and J by 2 bases, with 25 bases between the two germline ends. DNA of the CDR3: TGTGCCAGCTCAGCAAGGCCTTTGCAAGCGGGACAAACCTACGAGCAGTACTTC. Its protein is CASSARPLQAGQTYEQYF.

J is TRBJ2-1 and V is TRBV4-3; no clear D gene. The CDR3 spans 14 residues. Germline V gene sequence: CDR1 LGHNA, CDR2 YSLEER. V was clipped by 0 bases and J by 10 bases, with 13 bases between them. This CDR3 reads CASSQESVSGEQFF. The CDR3 DNA reads as TGCGCCAGCAGCCAAGAATCGGTCTCAGGCGAGCAGTTCTTC.

The chain employs TRBV24-1 and TRBJ2-1; 9 bases fit TRBD2. This CDR3 is 15 amino acids long. The V and J ends lost 1 base and 9 bases, in that order; junction bases with no gene match: 6. The germline CDR1 and CDR2 sequences are KGHDR and SFDVKD. The CDR3 nucleotides are TGTGCCACCAGTGATTTTAGCGGGAGTAGGGTTGAGCAGTTCTTC. The encoded protein is CATSDFSGSRVEQFF.

In this sample, this clonotype turned up once. The chain recombines TRBV6-2 or TRBV6-3 with TRBJ2-7; unclear D gene. There are 12 residues in the CDR3. Germline loops: CDR1 MNHEY, CDR2 SVGEGT. Trimming left V 7 bases short and J 3 bases short, with 10 bases between. The CDR3, as DNA: TGTGCCAGCACCCGATCCTACTACGAGCAGTACTTC. As protein: CASTRSYYEQYF.

The genes are TRBV5-1 and TRBJ2-7; TRBD1 is a possible D gene (5 bases). The V end was cut by 0 bases, the J end by 3 bases, with 13 bases between. This CDR3 has 15 residues. Germline V lookup: CDR1 SGHRS, CDR2 YFSETQ. In DNA, the CDR3 is TGCGCCAGCAGCTTGGAACAGGTTGCCTTCTACGAGCAGTACTTC. Translation: CASSLEQVAFYEQYF.

This clonotype was seen a few times. This rearrangement joins TRBV12-3 or TRBV12-4 to TRBJ2-1; no firm D call. V lost 3 bases to trimming and J lost 10 bases, with 10 bases between them. The length of the CDR3 is 12 residues. The CDR3 bases are TGTGCCAGCAGTTTGGGCCTAAGGGAGCAGTTCTTC. Translation gives CASSLGLREQFF.

The chain has TRBV7-3 and TRBJ1-2; the match to TRBD1 covers 7 bases. Germline V lookup: CDR1 SGHTA, CDR2 FQGTGA. V trimming: 5 bases; J trimming: 7 bases; junction bases outside the gene matches: 10. The CDR3 is 14 amino acids. The CDR3 reads CASSSGTVGAGYTF. CDR3 nucleotides: TGTGCCAGCAGCAGTGGGACAGTTGGGGCTGGCTACACCTTC.

This clonotype showed up just a few times. This chain links TRBV20-1 with TRBJ1-5, with TRBD1 identical over 10 bases. This CDR3 is built from 15 residues. V dropped 6 bases and J dropped 0; count of bases not matched to a gene: 5. The germline V gene has CDR1 DFQATT and CDR2 SNEGSKA (reference sequence). CDR3 loop: CSARTGGYSNQPQHF. DNA of the CDR3: TGCAGTGCCCGGACAGGGGGGTATAGCAATCAGCCCCAGCATTTT.

Only a few counts were recorded for this clonotype. The CDR3 spells CASSETGYQETQYF. CDR3 nucleotide sequence: TGTGCCAGCAGCGAGACAGGGTACCAAGAGACCCAGTACTTC. V is TRBV11-1 and J is TRBJ2-5, with TRBD1 matching 7 bases. The CDR3 extends over 14 amino acids. Germline V gene lookup returns CDR1 SGHAT and CDR2 FQDESV (reference sequence). Trimming cost V 5 bases and J 0 bases; bases outside gene matches: 3.

This clonotype came up a few times. This chain links TRBV6-5 with TRBJ1-1; a weak D match, TRBD1 (5 bases). Germline lookup yields CDR1 MNHEY and CDR2 SVGAGI. This CDR3 is built from 17 residues. V shed 7 bases and J shed 0 bases, with 21 bases lying between them. For the CDR3, the DNA is TGTGCCAGCACCCCCAGGCGCCTCCAGGGTATGAACACTGAAGCTTTCTTT. This gives the protein CASTPRRLQGMNTEAFF.

This chain joins TRBV5-1 and TRBJ2-2, with 7 positions matching TRBD2. V lost 4 bases, J lost 4 bases, and 4 bases stayed unmatched. The CDR3 runs to 14 residues. Germline CDR1 reads SGHRS; CDR2 reads YFSETQ. CDR3 DNA: TGCGCCAGCAGCCAGCGGGAATTCACCGGGGAGCTGTTTTTT. It translates to CASSQREFTGELFF.

The rearrangement uses TRBV20-1 and TRBJ2-1; D is possibly TRBD2 (5 bases). Germline V CDR1 and CDR2: DFQATT, SNEGSKA (reference sequence). The V gene lost 6 bases and the J gene lost 3 bases, with 15 bases spanning the gap. The CDR3 length is 14 residues. The CDR3 DNA sequence: TGCAGTGCCATAGGGAGCGCGGACTACAATGAGCAGTTCTTC. Encoded protein: CSAIGSADYNEQFF.

This clonotype was seen only a few times. This chain links TRBV5-1 with TRBJ2-5, with TRBD2 matching over 12 bases. V gave up 2 bases and J gave up 0 bases; unmatched junction bases: 2. This CDR3 is 16 amino acids long. Germline V gene lookup returns CDR1 SGHRS and CDR2 YFSETQ. CDR3 nucleotides: TGCGCCAGCAGCTTCCGGACTAGCGGGGACCAAGAGACCCAGTACTTC. It specifies CASSFRTSGDQETQYF.

This clonotype was counted a few times. The chain employs TRBV7-2 and TRBJ2-4; D is uncertain. This CDR3 has 13 amino acids. The ends were cut back, 2 bases at V and 7 bases at J, with 9 bases in the middle. The germline CDR1 and CDR2 sequences are SGHTA and FQGNSA. Here the CDR3 DNA reads TGTGCCAGCAGCTTACGTAGGAAGAACATTCAGTACTTC. Translated, it gives CASSLRRKNIQYF.